The 31 T cell receptor beta chains below come from one sample, sequenced in a study of blood T cell repertoires in COVID-19. The protocol was immunoSEQ multiplex PCR, while the TCRdb copy is restricted to in-frame clones and leaves out a portion. The sample yields around 160,000 clones, approximately 88% seen once. The source material was PBMCs or T cells enriched from blood (not recorded which). The receptor set was obtained from a woman aged 55-75 years who had recovered from COVID-19.

The rearrangement uses TRBV3-1 (or the pseudogene TRBV3-2) and TRBJ2-1; D not certain. V shed 4 bases and J shed 9 bases, with 13 bases lying between them. CDR3 length equals 13 residues. Germline lookup yields CDR1 LGHDT and CDR2 YNNKEL (reference sequence). The CDR3 sequence: CASSPSLRGEQFF. CDR3 nucleotide sequence: TGTGCCAGCAGCCCCTCTCTGCGCGGTGAGCAGTTCTTC.

V gene TRBV12-3 or TRBV12-4 combines with J gene TRBJ1-2, with TRBD1 as a possible D gene (5 bases). Deletions cut 7 bases from V and 11 bases from J, with 17 bases between. The CDR3 contains 12 residues. This chain's CDR3 is CASKSDTGAYTF. Here the CDR3 DNA reads TGTGCCAGCAAGTCGGACACCGGCGCGTACACCTTC.

This clone has only a few counts. V gene TRBV7-9 combines with J gene TRBJ2-7; 7 bases are shared with TRBD1. The CDR3 totals 14 residues. CDR1 SEHNR and CDR2 FQNEAQ come from the germline V gene (reference sequence). Unmatched junction bases numbered 4, after V lost 3 bases and J lost 2 bases. The CDR3 reads CASSFGTVTYEQYF. The DNA of the CDR3 is TGTGCCAGCAGCTTTGGGACAGTCACCTACGAGCAGTACTTC.

This clone was recorded once. This chain joins TRBV3-1 (or the pseudogene TRBV3-2) and TRBJ2-7, with TRBD2 matching 8 bases. The CDR3 length is 15 residues. Germline trimming cut 0 bases from V and 3 bases from J; bases unmatched to any gene: 4. Per germline, CDR1 LGHDT and CDR2 YNNKEL (reference sequence). The CDR3 protein is CASSQDDTSGYEQYF. CDR3 in DNA: TGTGCCAGCAGCCAAGATGACACTAGCGGCTACGAGCAGTACTTC.

V gene TRBV4-1 combines with J gene TRBJ1-5; D might be TRBD1 (6 bases). The CDR3 runs 15 residues. V was pared by 1 base and J by 1 base, with 8 bases between. The germline gives CDR1 MGHRA, CDR2 YSYEKL. The DNA of the CDR3 is TGCGCCAGCAGCCAAGTTGACAGGAGCAATCAGCCCCAGCATTTT. This translates into CASSQVDRSNQPQHF.

The chain has TRBV18 and TRBJ1-1; D gene uncertain. This CDR3 is 13 amino acids long. Per the germline V gene, CDR1 is KGHSH and CDR2 is LQKENI. Trimming removed 3 bases from V and 2 bases from J, with 7 bases in between. The DNA for the CDR3 is TGTGCCAGCTCACCTTCCTTAAACACTGAAGCTTTCTTT. It codes for CASSPSLNTEAFF.

The J gene is TRBJ1-1, the V gene TRBV29-1, with 9 bases lining up with TRBD1. The CDR3 length is 13 residues. CDR1 and CDR2 (germline): SQVTM, ANQGSEA. The trim removed 6 bases at V and 0 bases at J, leaving 2 bases unmatched. The CDR3 coding sequence is TGCAGCGTCCGGGACAGGGTGAACACTGAAGCTTTCTTT. Translating it yields CSVRDRVNTEAFF.

The CDR3 is CASSLGQGIDTQYF. DNA of the CDR3: TGCGCCAGCAGCTTGGGACAGGGTATAGATACGCAGTATTTT. The V and J genes are TRBV5-1 and TRBJ2-3, with 7 bases that match TRBD1. The CDR3 is 14 amino acids. After removal of 0 bases from V and 5 bases from J, the junction contained 3 bases not matched to a gene. The germline V gene has CDR1 SGHRS and CDR2 YFSETQ.

The V call is TRBV2, the J call TRBJ1-6; possible D gene TRBD1, 6 bases. Germline V lookup: CDR1 SNHLY, CDR2 FYNNEI. The CDR3 covers 15 residues. Trimming cost V 4 bases and J 10 bases, with 17 bases left between them. CDR3 region: CASSGTVGGHSPLHF. The CDR3, as DNA: TGTGCCAGCAGTGGAACAGTAGGGGGACACTCACCCCTCCACTTT.

The chain joins TRBV5-4 to TRBJ2-7; 10 nucleotides align to TRBD2. This CDR3 is 18 amino acids long. The trim removed 2 bases at V and 4 bases at J, leaving 15 bases unmatched. The germline gives CDR1 SGHNT, CDR2 YYREEE (reference sequence). The CDR3 DNA is TGTGCCAGCAGCTTAGAGGGGAGTAGCGGGAGGTATTCGTACGAGCAGTACTTC. This translates into CASSLEGSSGRYSYEQYF.

The chain employs TRBV6-5 and TRBJ1-1; D is undetermined. CDR3 length equals 11 residues. Germline V CDR1 and CDR2: MNHEY, SVGAGI. Trimming shortened V by 8 bases and J by 1 base, and 5 bases separated the two germline ends. The CDR3: CASLQNTEAFF. The CDR3 region has the DNA TGTGCCAGCTTACAGAACACTGAAGCTTTCTTT.

This chain connects TRBV20-1 to TRBJ1-4; 7 positions match TRBD1. CDR1 DFQATT and CDR2 SNEGSKA come from the germline V gene (reference sequence). Trimming at V came to 4 bases and at J to 3 bases, leaving 11 bases not matched to a gene. The CDR3 sequence is 16 residues long. CDR3 sequence (DNA): TGCAGTGCTATTGAGACAGGGTCGTCAGCTAATGAAAAACTGTTTTTT. Amino acid sequence: CSAIETGSSANEKLFF.

This chain joins TRBV19 and TRBJ1-5; the match to TRBD1 covers 7 bases. CDR3 length: 14 amino acids. Germline V gene lookup returns CDR1 LNHDA and CDR2 SQIVND (reference sequence). Trimming cost V 5 bases and J 1 base; bases outside gene matches: 2. In nucleotides, the CDR3 is TGTGCCAGTAGTCCGGGACAGAGCAATCAGCCCCAGCATTTT. Residues: CASSPGQSNQPQHF.

The J gene is TRBJ2-2, the V gene TRBV5-1; 9 bases are a match to TRBD2. J gave up 6 bases and V 1 base, and 7 bases lay outside the gene matches. Per the germline V gene, CDR1 is SGHRS and CDR2 is YFSETQ. The CDR3 runs 16 residues. The chain's CDR3 is CASSLQGSGSSGELFF. The CDR3 DNA sequence: TGCGCCAGCAGCTTGCAGGGTAGCGGGAGTTCCGGGGAGCTGTTTTTT.

V is TRBV19 and J is TRBJ2-3, with D maybe TRBD2 (6 bases). Germline CDR1 and CDR2: LNHDA and SQIVND (reference sequence). V gave up 6 bases and J gave up 0 bases, with 13 bases separating them. This CDR3 comprises 15 residues. DNA of the CDR3: TGTGCCAGTAGCCAACTAGCTTCTAGCACAGATACGCAGTATTTT. Protein product: CASSQLASSTDTQYF.

The V call is TRBV7-9, the J call TRBJ1-6; possible D gene TRBD1, 5 bases. This CDR3 has 14 residues. Trimming removed 1 base from V and 8 bases from J, with 9 bases in between. CDR1 and CDR2 from the germline V gene are SEHNR and FQNEAQ (reference sequence). Here the CDR3 DNA reads TGTGCCAGCAGCTTAGGGGGCTCGGATTCACCCCTCCACTTT. Amino acid sequence: CASSLGGSDSPLHF.

In DNA form, the CDR3 reads TGTGCCAGCAGTTATGGGGCAAATACTAACTATGGCTACACCTTC. Translation gives CASSYGANTNYGYTF. The J gene is TRBJ1-2, the V gene TRBV6-5; D is possibly TRBD1 (5 bases). The V and J ends lost 3 bases and 0 bases respectively, with 11 bases between them. CDR3 length: 15 amino acids. Germline CDR1 MNHEY, CDR2 SVGAGI.

The genes are TRBV5-1 and TRBJ1-4, with D possibly TRBD1 on 6 matching bases. The CDR3 loop spans 14 amino acids. Trimming took 6 bases from V and 6 from J, leaving 15 bases between them. Germline V gene lookup returns CDR1 SGHRS and CDR2 YFSETQ. The DNA of the CDR3 is TGCGCCAGCACCTTCGGGACACGGGATGAAAAACTGTTTTTT. Translated, it gives CASTFGTRDEKLFF.

In this sample, this clone turned up a few times. The gene calls are TRBV3-1 (or the pseudogene TRBV3-2) and TRBJ2-3, with TRBD2 identical over 11 bases. V dropped 4 bases and J dropped 2; count of bases not matched to a gene: 5. Germline V CDR1 and CDR2: LGHDT, YNNKEL (reference sequence). This CDR3 has 16 residues. DNA for the CDR3: TGTGCCAGCAGCCCGACTAGCGGGATTGACACAGATACGCAGTATTTT. Translating it yields CASSPTSGIDTDTQYF.

With respect to this clone: This specimen includes other DNA sequences encoding the same CDR3. The V and J genes are TRBV19 and TRBJ2-3, with D perhaps TRBD2 (7 bases). With 3 bases removed from V and 1 base from J, the gap between germline ends came to 23 bases. From germline, CDR1 is LNHDA and CDR2 SQIVND (reference sequence). The CDR3 is 19 residues long. CDR3 residues: CASSISGVGGAIGTDTQYF. DNA of the CDR3: TGTGCCAGTAGTATTTCAGGGGTGGGGGGGGCGATTGGCACAGATACGCAGTATTTT.

Concerning this clone itself: One end of the junction does not line up with germline, which may come from a read error. V gene TRBV11-2 combines with J gene TRBJ1-1, with D possibly matching TRBD1 (5 bases). The CDR3 totals 13 residues. The germline CDR1 and CDR2 sequences are SGHAT and FQNNGV. The DNA of the CDR3 is TGTGCCAGCAGCTTAGAGGGGGGGACCTCCGGAAAATTT. Amino acid sequence: CASSLEGGTSGKF.

The J gene is TRBJ2-7, the V gene TRBV14; 11 positions match TRBD1. With V trimmed by 0 bases and J by 4 bases, 26 bases remained unmatched. CDR1 SGHDN and CDR2 FVKESK come from the germline V gene. The CDR3 length is 23 residues. Here the CDR3 DNA reads TGTGCCAGCAGCCAAGATCGGGGAGCGGGGACAGGGGGTGCCGGCGCTGGCATTTACGAGCAGTACTTC. It encodes CASSQDRGAGTGGAGAGIYEQYF.

The chain employs TRBV4-2 and TRBJ1-1; 11 nucleotides align to TRBD1. V shed 0 bases and J 3 bases; nucleotides not matched to a gene: 9. Per germline, CDR1 LGHNA and CDR2 YNFKEQ. The CDR3 length is 18 residues. The CDR3 nucleotides read TGTGCCAGCAGCCAAGATCTCGCCGGGACAGGGGGACACACTGAAGCTTTCTTT. Translated: CASSQDLAGTGGHTEAFF.

This clone was detected once. This chain connects TRBV24-1 to TRBJ2-5, with TRBD2 matching 8 bases. The length of the CDR3 is 14 residues. Germline trimming cut 4 bases from V and 2 bases from J; bases unmatched to any gene: 2. Germline loops: CDR1 KGHDR, CDR2 SFDVKD. CDR3 region: CATSDTSGQETQYF. In DNA form, the CDR3 reads TGTGCCACCAGTGACACTAGCGGTCAAGAGACCCAGTACTTC.

This rearrangement joins TRBV2 to TRBJ2-5; TRBD2 agrees at 8 bases. Germline assignment: CDR1 SNHLY and CDR2 FYNNEI. V gave up 4 bases and J gave up 4 bases; unmatched junction bases: 5. CDR3 length: 14 residues. Here the CDR3 DNA reads TGTGCCAGCAGTGTGAGCGGGAGCATAGAGACCCAGTACTTC. This gives the protein CASSVSGSIETQYF.

CDR3 residues: CASSSTGSHGNTIYF. Here the CDR3 DNA reads TGTGCCAGCTCATCTACAGGGTCGCATGGAAACACCATATATTTT. V usage is TRBV18 and J usage is TRBJ1-3, with D possibly matching TRBD1 (6 bases). From germline, CDR1 is KGHSH and CDR2 LQKENI. The CDR3 consists of 15 residues. Trimming removed 5 bases from V and 3 bases from J, with 14 bases in between.

This clone has only a few counts. V is TRBV2 and J is TRBJ2-3, with unresolved D. V lost 3 bases to trimming and J lost 4 bases, with 5 bases between them. From germline, CDR1 is SNHLY and CDR2 FYNNEI. The CDR3 length is 12 residues. The CDR3 DNA follows: TGTGCCAGCAGTGAGAGTCCAGATACGCAGTATTTT. It specifies CASSESPDTQYF.

This rearrangement joins TRBV5-6 to TRBJ1-1, with unresolved D. V lost 0 bases and J 1 base, leaving 16 bases between the germline ends. This CDR3 is 17 amino acids long. Per the germline V gene, CDR1 is SGHDT and CDR2 is YYEEEE. CDR3 in amino acids: CASSLGGTLGRNTEAFF. The CDR3 coding sequence is TGTGCCAGCAGCTTGGGGGGTACGTTGGGGAGGAACACTGAAGCTTTCTTT. The full variable domain, with the rest looked up from reference TRBV5-6 and TRBJ1-1, is DAGVTQSPTHLIKTRGQQVTLRCSPKSGHDTVSWYQQALGQGPQFIFQYYEEEERQRGNFPDRFSGHQFPNYSSELNVNALLLGDSALYLCASSLGGTLGRNTEAFFGQGTRLTVV.

The rearrangement links TRBV14 to TRBJ2-5; 10 bases are a match to TRBD1. The length of the CDR3 is 15 residues. Germline V gene lookup returns CDR1 SGHDN and CDR2 FVKESK. The junction had 5 bases not matched to a gene; V was cut back by 0 bases and J by 7 bases. This chain's CDR3 is CASSQDWTGGMTQYF. The CDR3, as DNA: TGTGCCAGCAGCCAAGACTGGACAGGGGGAATGACCCAGTACTTC.

The genes are TRBV5-1 and TRBJ2-3; perhaps TRBD2 as D (6 bases). V was clipped by 1 base and J by 0 bases, with 18 bases between them. Germline CDR1 is SGHRS and CDR2 is YFSETQ. The CDR3 totals 18 residues. CDR3 sequence: CASSLLSRAGTSTDTQYF. The DNA for the CDR3 is TGCGCCAGCAGCTTGTTATCCCGGGCGGGGACTAGCACAGATACGCAGTATTTT.

The chain joins TRBV6-2 or TRBV6-3 to TRBJ2-1; 11 positions match TRBD2. The CDR3 is 15 residues long. Germline assignment: CDR1 MNHEY and CDR2 SVGEGT. V lost 4 bases and J lost 5; bases outside the gene matches: 4. This CDR3 reads CASSSASGRHNEQFF. As DNA, the CDR3 is TGTGCCAGCAGTTCGGCTAGCGGGAGGCACAATGAGCAGTTCTTC.